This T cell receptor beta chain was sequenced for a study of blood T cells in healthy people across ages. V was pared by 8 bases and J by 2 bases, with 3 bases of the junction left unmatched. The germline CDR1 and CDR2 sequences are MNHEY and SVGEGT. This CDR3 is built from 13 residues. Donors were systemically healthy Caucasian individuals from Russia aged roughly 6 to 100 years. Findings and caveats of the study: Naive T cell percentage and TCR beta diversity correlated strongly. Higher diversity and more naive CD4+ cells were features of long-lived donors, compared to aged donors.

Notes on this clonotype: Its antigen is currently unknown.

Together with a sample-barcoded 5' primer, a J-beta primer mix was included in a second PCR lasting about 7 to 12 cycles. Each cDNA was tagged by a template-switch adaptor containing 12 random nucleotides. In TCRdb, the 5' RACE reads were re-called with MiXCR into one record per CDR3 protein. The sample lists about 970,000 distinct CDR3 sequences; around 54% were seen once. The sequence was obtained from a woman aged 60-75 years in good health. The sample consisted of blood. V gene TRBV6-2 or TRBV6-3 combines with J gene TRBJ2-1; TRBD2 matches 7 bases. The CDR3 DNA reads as TGTGCCAGCGCGACTAGCCCCTACAATGAGCAGTTCTTC. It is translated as CASATSPYNEQFF.